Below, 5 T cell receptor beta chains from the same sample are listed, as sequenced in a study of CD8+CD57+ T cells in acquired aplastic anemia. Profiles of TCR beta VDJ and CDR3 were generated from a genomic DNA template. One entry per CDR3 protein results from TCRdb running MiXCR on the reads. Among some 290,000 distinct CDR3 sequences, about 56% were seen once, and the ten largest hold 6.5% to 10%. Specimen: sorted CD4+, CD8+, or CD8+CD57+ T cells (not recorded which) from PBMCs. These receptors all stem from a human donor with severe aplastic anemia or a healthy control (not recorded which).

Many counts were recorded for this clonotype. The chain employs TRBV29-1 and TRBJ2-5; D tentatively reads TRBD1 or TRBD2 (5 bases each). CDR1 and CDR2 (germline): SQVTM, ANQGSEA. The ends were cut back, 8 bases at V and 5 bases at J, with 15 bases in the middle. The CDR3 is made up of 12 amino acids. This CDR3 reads CSSETGGETQYF. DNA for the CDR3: TGCAGCTCTGAAACAGGCGGGGAGACCCAGTACTTC.

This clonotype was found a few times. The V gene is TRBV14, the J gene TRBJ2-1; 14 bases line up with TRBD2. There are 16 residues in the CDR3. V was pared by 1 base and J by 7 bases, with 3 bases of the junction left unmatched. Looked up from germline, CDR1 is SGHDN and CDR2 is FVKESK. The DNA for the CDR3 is TGTGCCAGCAGCCAAGCGGGGACTAGCGGGGGAAATGAGCAGTTCTTC. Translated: CASSQAGTSGGNEQFF.

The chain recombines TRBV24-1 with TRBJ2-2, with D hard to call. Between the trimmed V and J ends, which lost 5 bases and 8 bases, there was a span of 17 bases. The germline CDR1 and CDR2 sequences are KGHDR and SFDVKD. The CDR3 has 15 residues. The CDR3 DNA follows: TGTGCCACCAGTGCTACGGCCGAACAGAGGGGGGAGCTGTTTTTT. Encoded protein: CATSATAEQRGELFF.

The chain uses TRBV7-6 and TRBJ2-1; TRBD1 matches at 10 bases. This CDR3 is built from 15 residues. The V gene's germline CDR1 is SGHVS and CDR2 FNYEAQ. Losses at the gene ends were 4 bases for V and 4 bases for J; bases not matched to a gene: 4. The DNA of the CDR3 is TGTGCCAGCAGCTCTCCGGGACAGGGGTACAATGAGCAGTTCTTC. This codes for CASSSPGQGYNEQFF.

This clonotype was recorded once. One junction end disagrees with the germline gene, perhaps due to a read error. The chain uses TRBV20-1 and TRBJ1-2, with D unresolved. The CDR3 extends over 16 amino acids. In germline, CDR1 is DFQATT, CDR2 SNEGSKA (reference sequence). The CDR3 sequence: CSARDQPAGVNYRYTF. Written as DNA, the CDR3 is TGCAGTGCTAGAGATCAGCCAGCTGGGGTTAACTATCGCTACACCTTC.